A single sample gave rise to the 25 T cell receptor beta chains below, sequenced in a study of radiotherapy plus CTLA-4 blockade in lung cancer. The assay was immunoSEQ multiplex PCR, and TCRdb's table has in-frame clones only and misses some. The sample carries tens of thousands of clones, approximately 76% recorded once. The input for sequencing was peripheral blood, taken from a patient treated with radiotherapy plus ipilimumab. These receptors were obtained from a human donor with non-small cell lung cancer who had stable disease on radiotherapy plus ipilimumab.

The CDR3 is CASSPTGETEAFF. The CDR3 nucleotides are TGTGCCAGTAGCCCGACAGGGGAAACTGAAGCTTTCTTT. This chain links TRBV19 with TRBJ1-1, with 8 bases that match TRBD1. CDR1 LNHDA and CDR2 SQIVND come from the germline V gene (reference sequence). The trim removed 6 bases at V and 5 bases at J, leaving 5 bases unmatched. The CDR3 contains 13 residues.

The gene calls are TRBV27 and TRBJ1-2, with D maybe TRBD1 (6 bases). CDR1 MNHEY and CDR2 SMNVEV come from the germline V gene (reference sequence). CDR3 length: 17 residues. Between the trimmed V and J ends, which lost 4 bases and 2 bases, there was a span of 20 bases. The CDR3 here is CASSSRRRGELNYGYTF. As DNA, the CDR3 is TGTGCCAGCAGTTCCCGGCGGAGGGGGGAACTGAACTATGGCTACACCTTC.

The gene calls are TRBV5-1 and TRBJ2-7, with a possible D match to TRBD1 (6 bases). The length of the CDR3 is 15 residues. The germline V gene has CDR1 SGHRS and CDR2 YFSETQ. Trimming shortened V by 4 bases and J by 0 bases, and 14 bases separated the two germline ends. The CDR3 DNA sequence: TGCGCCAGCAGCCGCGACAGGTCAAGCTCCTACGAGCAGTACTTC. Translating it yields CASSRDRSSSYEQYF.

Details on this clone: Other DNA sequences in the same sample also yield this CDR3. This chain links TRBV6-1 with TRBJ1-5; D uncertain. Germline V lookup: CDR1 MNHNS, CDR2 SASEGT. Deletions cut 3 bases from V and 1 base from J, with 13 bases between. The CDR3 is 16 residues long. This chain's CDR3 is CASSELPPGSNQPQHF. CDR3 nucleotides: TGTGCCAGCAGTGAGTTACCGCCGGGCAGCAATCAGCCCCAGCATTTT.

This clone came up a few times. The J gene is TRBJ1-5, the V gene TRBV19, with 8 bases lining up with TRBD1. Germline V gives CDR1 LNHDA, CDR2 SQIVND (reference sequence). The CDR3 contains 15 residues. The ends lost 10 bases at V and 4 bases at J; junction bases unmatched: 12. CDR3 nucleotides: TGTGCCACAAGAGGCCTTGGACAGGGTAATCAGCCCCAGCATTTT. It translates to CATRGLGQGNQPQHF.

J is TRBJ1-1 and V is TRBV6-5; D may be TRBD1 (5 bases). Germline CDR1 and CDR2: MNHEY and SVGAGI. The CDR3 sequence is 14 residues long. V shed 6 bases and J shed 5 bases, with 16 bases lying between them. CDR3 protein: CASSKGRVRTEAFF. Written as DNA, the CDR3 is TGTGCCAGCAGCAAAGGCAGGGTAAGGACTGAAGCTTTCTTT.

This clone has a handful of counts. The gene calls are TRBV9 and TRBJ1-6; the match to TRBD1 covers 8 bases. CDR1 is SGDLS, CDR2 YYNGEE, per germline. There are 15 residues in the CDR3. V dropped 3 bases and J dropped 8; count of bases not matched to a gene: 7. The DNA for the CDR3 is TGTGCCAGCAGCGGAAAGACAGGGGATTATTCACCCCTCCACTTT. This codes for CASSGKTGDYSPLHF.

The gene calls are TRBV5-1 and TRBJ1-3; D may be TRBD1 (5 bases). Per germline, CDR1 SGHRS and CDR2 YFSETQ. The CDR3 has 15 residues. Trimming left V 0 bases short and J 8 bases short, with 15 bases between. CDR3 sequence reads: CASSLDAGRGDTIYF. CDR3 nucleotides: TGCGCCAGCAGCTTGGATGCAGGCAGAGGGGACACCATATATTTT.

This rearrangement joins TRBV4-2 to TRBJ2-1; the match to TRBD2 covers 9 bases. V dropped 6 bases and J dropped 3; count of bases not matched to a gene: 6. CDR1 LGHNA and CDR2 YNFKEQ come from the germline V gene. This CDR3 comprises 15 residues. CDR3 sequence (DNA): TGTGCCAGCAGTCGTCTAGCGGGGAACTACAATGAGCAGTTCTTC. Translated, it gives CASSRLAGNYNEQFF.

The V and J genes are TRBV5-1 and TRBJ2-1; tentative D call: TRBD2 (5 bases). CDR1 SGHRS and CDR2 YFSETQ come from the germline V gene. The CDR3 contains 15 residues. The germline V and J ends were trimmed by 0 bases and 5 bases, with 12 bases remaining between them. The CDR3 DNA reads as TGCGCCAGCAGCTTGGGAGGGTATCTCGACAATGAGCAGTTCTTC. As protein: CASSLGGYLDNEQFF.

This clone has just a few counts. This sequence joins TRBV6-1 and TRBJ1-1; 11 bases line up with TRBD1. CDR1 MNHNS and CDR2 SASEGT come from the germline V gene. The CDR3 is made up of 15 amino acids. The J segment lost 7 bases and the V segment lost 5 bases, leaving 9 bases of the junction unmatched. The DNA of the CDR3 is TGTGCCAGCAGTCAAGGACAGGGGGCGAAAGGTGAAGCTTTCTTT. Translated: CASSQGQGAKGEAFF.

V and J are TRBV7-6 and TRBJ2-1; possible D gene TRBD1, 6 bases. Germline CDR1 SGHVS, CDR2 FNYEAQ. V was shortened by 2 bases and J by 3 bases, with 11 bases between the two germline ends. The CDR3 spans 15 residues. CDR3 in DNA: TGTGCCAGCAGCTTAAAACAGGGAATCTACAATGAGCAGTTCTTC. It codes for CASSLKQGIYNEQFF.

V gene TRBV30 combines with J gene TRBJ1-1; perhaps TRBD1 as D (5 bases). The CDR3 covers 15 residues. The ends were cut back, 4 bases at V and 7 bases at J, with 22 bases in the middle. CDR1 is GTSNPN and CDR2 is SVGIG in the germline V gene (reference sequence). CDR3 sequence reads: CAWIPKGRGANEAFF. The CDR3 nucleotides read TGTGCCTGGATCCCGAAGGGGAGGGGAGCGAATGAAGCTTTCTTT.

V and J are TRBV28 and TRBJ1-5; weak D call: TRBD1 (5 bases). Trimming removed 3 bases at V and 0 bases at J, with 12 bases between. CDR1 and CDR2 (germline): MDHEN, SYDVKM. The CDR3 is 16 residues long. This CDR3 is CASSFPGVDSNQPQHF. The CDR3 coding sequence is TGTGCCAGCAGTTTTCCGGGGGTGGATAGCAATCAGCCCCAGCATTTT.

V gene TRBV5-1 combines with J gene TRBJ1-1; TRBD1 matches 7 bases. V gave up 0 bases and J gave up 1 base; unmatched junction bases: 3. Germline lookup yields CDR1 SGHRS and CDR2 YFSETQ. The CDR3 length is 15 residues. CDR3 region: CASSLGDRQNTEAFF. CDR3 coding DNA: TGCGCCAGCAGCTTGGGGGACAGACAGAACACTGAAGCTTTCTTT.

Here the CDR3 DNA reads TGCGCCAGCAGCCAAGATGCCCCGGCGGGGGCTCGGGGAGAGACCCAGTACTTC. The encoded protein is CASSQDAPAGARGETQYF. The chain employs TRBV4-3 and TRBJ2-5; tentative D call: TRBD2 (7 bases). The V and J ends lost 0 bases and 4 bases respectively, with 21 bases between them. CDR1 LGHNA and CDR2 YSLEER come from the germline V gene. The CDR3 contains 18 residues.

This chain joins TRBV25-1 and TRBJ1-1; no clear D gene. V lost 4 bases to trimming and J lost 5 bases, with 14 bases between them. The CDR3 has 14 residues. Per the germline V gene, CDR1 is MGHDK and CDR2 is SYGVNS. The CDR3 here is CASSARLMGTEAFF. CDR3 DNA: TGTGCCAGCAGTGCGAGGCTCATGGGGACTGAAGCTTTCTTT.

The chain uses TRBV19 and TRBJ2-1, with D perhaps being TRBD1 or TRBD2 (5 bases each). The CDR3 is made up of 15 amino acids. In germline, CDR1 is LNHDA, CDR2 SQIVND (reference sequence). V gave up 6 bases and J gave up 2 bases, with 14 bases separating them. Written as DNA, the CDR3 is TGTGCCAGTAGGGGTCGGGGCGGAACCTACAATGAGCAGTTCTTC. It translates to CASRGRGGTYNEQFF.

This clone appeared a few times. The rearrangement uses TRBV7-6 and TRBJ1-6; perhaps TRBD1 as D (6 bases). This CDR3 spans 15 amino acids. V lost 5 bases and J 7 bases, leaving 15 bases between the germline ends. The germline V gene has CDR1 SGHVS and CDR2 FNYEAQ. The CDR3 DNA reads TGTGCCAGCAGCCCCCACGGGGGGCCGAATTCACCCCTCCACTTT. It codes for CASSPHGGPNSPLHF.

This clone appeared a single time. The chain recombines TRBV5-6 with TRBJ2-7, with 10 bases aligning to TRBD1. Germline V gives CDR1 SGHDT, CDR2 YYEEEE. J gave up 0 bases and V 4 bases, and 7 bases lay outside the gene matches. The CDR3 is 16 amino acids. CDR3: CASSLPGQGTSYEQYF. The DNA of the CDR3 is TGTGCCAGCAGCCTTCCGGGACAGGGGACCTCCTACGAGCAGTACTTC.

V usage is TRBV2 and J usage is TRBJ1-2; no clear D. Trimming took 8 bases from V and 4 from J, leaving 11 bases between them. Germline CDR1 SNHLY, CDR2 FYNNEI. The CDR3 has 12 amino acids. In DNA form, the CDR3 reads TGTGCCAGCCTGCCATTGGGCTATGGCTACACCTTC. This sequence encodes CASLPLGYGYTF. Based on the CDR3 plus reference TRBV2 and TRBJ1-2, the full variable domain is EPEVTQTPSHQVTQMGQEVILRCVPISNHLYFYWYRQILGQKVEFLVSFYNNEISEKSEIFDDQFSVERPDGSNFTLKIRSTKLEDSAMYFCASLPLGYGYTFGSGTRLTVV.

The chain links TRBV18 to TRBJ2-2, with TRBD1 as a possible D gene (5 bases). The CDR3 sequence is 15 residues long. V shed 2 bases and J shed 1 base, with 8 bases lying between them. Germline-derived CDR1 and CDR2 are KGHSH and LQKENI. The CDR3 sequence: CASSPAQGNTGELFF. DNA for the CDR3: TGTGCCAGCTCACCAGCTCAGGGGAACACCGGGGAGCTGTTTTTT. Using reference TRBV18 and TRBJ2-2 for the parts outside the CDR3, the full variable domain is NAGVMQNPRHLVRRRGQEARLRCSPMKGHSHVYWYRQLPEEGLKFMVYLQKENIIDESGMPKERFSAEFPKEGPSILRIQQVVRGDSAAYFCASSPAQGNTGELFFGEGSRLTVL.

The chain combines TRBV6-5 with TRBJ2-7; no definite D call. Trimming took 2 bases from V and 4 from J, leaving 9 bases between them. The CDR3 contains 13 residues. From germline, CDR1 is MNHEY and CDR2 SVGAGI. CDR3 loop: CASSYRDGYEQYV. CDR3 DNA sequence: TGTGCCAGCAGTTACAGGGATGGTTACGAGCAGTACGTC.

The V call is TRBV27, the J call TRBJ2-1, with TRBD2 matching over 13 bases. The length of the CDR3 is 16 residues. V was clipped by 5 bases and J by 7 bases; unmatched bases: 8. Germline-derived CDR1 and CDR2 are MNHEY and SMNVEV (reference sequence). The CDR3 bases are TGTGCCAGCAGTCCCCGACTAGCGGGGGGCCAGAATGAGCAGTTCTTC. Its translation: CASSPRLAGGQNEQFF.

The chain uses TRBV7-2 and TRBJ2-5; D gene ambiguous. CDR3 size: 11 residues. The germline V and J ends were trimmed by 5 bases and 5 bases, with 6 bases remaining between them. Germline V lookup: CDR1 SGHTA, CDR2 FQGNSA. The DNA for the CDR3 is TGTGCCAGCAGCGCCTCTGAGACCCAGTACTTC. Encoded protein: CASSASETQYF.